This T cell receptor beta chain was sequenced for a study of blood T cell repertoires in COVID-19. Followed over time, Seattle patients had been enrolled while infection was active. Method: immunoSEQ multiplex PCR; TCRdb's copy keeps in-frame clones and lacks some. The sample lists around 310,000 clones, 90% occurring once. The V segment lost 3 bases and the J segment 5 bases; nucleotides outside the gene matches: 2. Germline CDR1 is SGHTA and CDR2 is FQGTGA. This CDR3 region has 13 residues. What was sequenced was peripheral blood. This TCR was recovered from a woman aged 40-49 years with COVID-19, enrolled during active disease. The chain carries TRBV7-3 and TRBJ2-7; 9 bases line up with TRBD1. CDR3 nucleotide sequence: TGTGCCAGCAGCTTTCGGACAGGGGACGAGCAGTACTTC. Translating gives CASSFRTGDEQYF.